The text below deals with one T cell receptor beta chain. Its specific antigen is unknown. The input lacks base qualities; no much larger clone sits a single base away. In total, approximately 610 healthy bone marrow donors made up the cohort. At the time of sampling, every cohort member was nominally healthy, though immune exposures that went unrecorded were likely present. The donor was CMV seronegative and belonged to the group of over 350 seronegative cohort members. A peripheral blood sample was provided by each donor, and peripheral blood mononuclear cells were used for TCR beta sequencing. The Qiagen DNeasy Blood Extraction Kit was used to extract genomic DNA from the blood cell samples. These data are taken from a study of cytomegalovirus exposure and HLA in healthy donors (dated by TCRdb to 2016 to 2017). For the study in its entirety: According to an earlier analysis of 450 to 650 of the donors, about 190 million T cells yielded 120 million or so unique TCR beta sequences and 276 Gb of sequence data. Roughly 300 gigabases of sequencing data and tens of millions of unique TCR sequences were included in an early release covering under 650 HLA-typed donors. The genetic ancestry cluster associated with self-reported Caucasian donors included about four fifths of the roughly 400 genotyped donors. The study aimed to test whether cataloging public T cell receptors could reveal signatures of past pathogen exposure. The T cell repertoires of under 750 subjects were profiled by immunosequencing and related to cytomegalovirus serostatus. Besides the first cohort of 550 to 750 subjects, a separate validation cohort made up of over a hundred different subjects was used. High-throughput TCR immunosequencing, statistical association of individual TCRs with disease status, and machine learning were combined to predict cytomegalovirus infection status. A later analysis re-analyzed previously published TCR beta repertoires from 660 or so donors and added high-resolution HLA genotyping to study TCR occurrence patterns. The later analysis used no new phenotypic data to find candidate immune exposures, relying instead on TCR beta sequences and their occurrence across donors. An earlier analysis of several hundred of the donors applied high-throughput TCR beta sequencing to assess whether each TCR beta V gene segment acted as functional or pseudogenic. Donor age, sex, ethnicity and CMV serostatus were collected together with the repertoire data. A later genetic analysis used genome-wide SNP genotypes for about 65% of the 666 donors, treating that subset as a discovery cohort. All discovery cohort repertoires had been generated on a single sequencing platform. Both class I and class II loci were covered by HLA typing, at four-digit resolution. Typing coverage differed by locus: A, B, C, DRB1 and DQB1 were typed in about 629-640 donors, DQA1 in 522, DPA1 in 600 to 610, and DPB1 in just under 490. Because of strong linkage in the cohort, five DR-DQ haplotypes were treated as single units for association and clustering. Across around 400 genotyped donors of the cohort, an average of 235,054 unique TCR beta nucleotide sequences per donor were sequenced, and roughly a sixth of those sequences were non-productive. Summary of the overall study and its limitations: In a later genetic analysis, fewer N-insertions in productive TCRs were reported among donors in an Asian-associated ancestry cluster than the roughly 700-donor mean. Because the 87-base-pair reads could not distinguish some IMGT-functional V segments, including TRBV6-2 and TRBV6-3, those segments were excluded. Only TCR beta chains were sequenced in this cohort, and the absence of alpha or paired-chain data limited detectable features. Linkage disequilibrium might explain the correlated functional status among segregating V segments, but an unknown experimental factor could not be excluded. A further reported finding was that TCR beta sequences accurately predicted the HLA-A and HLA-B alleles for most subjects in the first cohort. Strong co-occurrence of HLA alleles, especially DR and DQ, made assigning TCR associations to individual alleles difficult. Compared with equally common non-associated chains, HLA-associated TCR beta chains in a later analysis were more clonally expanded and had lower generation probabilities. While some public TCRs were present in many individuals, most TCR sequences turned up only very rarely across donors. The classifier was reported to diagnose cytomegalovirus status with high specificity and sensitivity in both the original and validation cohorts. A cluster of highly shared sequence variants was judged likely to be a technical artifact of the sequencing pipeline. The earlier analysis of about 600 of the donors excluded approximately 17 rarely observed V segments, including chromosome 9 orphons, because counts were too low. At a false discovery rate of 0.05, a later analysis linked under 20,000 TCR beta sequences to specific HLA alleles. Roughly uniform sequencing depth across donors was assumed in presence/absence analyses, although this assumption may not hold. A later analysis reported that several top co-occurrence clusters appeared linked to parvovirus B19, influenza, CMV and Epstein-Barr virus. The authors suggested that the approach could potentially be generalized to other disease states and immunological phenotypes. CMV serostatus was the only immune exposure information available for the cohort. According to a later analysis, most CMV-associated TCR beta chains appeared to be HLA-restricted, and the HLA associations seemed to be driven largely by CMV exposure. Because some donors lacked HLA typing at each locus, the association tests relied only on the typed subset. Three of the identified cytomegalovirus-associated TCR beta chains were confirmed in vitro to be specific for cytomegalovirus antigens. In an earlier analysis of 587 of the donors, most TCR beta V segments were observed in productive rearrangements about 90% or about 30% of the time, broadly matching IMGT annotations. A later analysis found that TCR association rates varied across HLA loci, with DRB1 alleles showing the most associated TCRs and HLA-C alleles the fewest. V-gene and J-gene trimming of TCR beta chains was associated with a missense DCLRE1C variant in a later genetic analysis, and the association was replicated in an independent cohort. The study listed 150 to 200 TCR beta chains as associated with cytomegalovirus.

Libraries came from the immunoSEQ multiplex PCR assay. The multiplex PCR relied on a mix of 60 forward primers for TCR Vbeta segments and 13 reverse primers for TCR Jbeta segments. A multiplex PCR assay on genomic DNA amplified the CDR3 region of rearranged TCR beta genes. On the Illumina HiSeq System, the amplified TCR beta libraries were sequenced as 87-base-pair reads. Regarding the original processing steps: A later analysis tallied roughly 80 million unique TCR beta chains across the 650 to 750 repertoires, and approximately 12 million of those chains were shared by two or more donors. Raw reads were error-corrected and collapsed into unique sequences with a nearest-neighbor algorithm that merged closely related sequences to remove PCR and sequencing errors. Alignment of CDR3 sequences to IMGT reference sequences was used to assign V, D and J gene segments. For a sequence to be retained, a match of at least six nucleotides was required to both a V gene segment and a J gene segment. Rearrangements were called productive when the CDR3 lacked stop codons and stayed in frame with V and J; all others were non-productive. CDR3 was defined according to IMGT convention as the region running from the second conserved V-encoded cysteine to the conserved J-encoded phenylalanine. Sequences without an unambiguous match to a single V gene segment were excluded from the earlier analysis of 500 to 700 of the donors. An earlier analysis of just under 600 of the donors called V segments functional above 56.7% productive rearrangements and segregating when the between-donor standard deviation exceeded 5%. A statistical classification framework was built for diagnosing cytomegalovirus status from the catalog of TCR beta chain sequences. In a later analysis, V and J genes were assigned by comparing TCR nucleotide sequences against IMGT/GENE-DB human TR gene sequences. The TCRdist pipeline was used in a later analysis to assign CDR3 sequences and most-parsimonious VDJ recombination scenarios. In a later analysis, every TCR beta chain was defined by the combination of its CDR3 amino acid sequence and its V-gene family, and reads without a unique V-gene family were dropped. As a way to deal with suspected cross-contamination and a sequencing artifact, a later analysis dropped roughly 600 nucleotide sequences that were highly shared and had low generation probability. In a later analysis, a clonal expansion index was calculated for each public chain from normalized within-repertoire ranks of inferred template counts. In a later analysis, generation probabilities were computed using a VDJ recombination model fitted to out-of-frame rearrangements, and the results were checked against IGoR. In a later analysis, hypergeometric tests were used to score TCR-TCR, TCR-HLA and TCR-CMV co-occurrence, with a repertoire-size bias correction applied to TCR pairs. To estimate false discovery rates, a later analysis permuted the HLA or CMV assignments 20 times. In a later analysis, co-occurring TCRs were grouped using DBSCAN, and TCRdist sequence similarity was added for clustering within HLA-allele-positive subsets. For co-occurrence clustering, repertoires with fewer than 30,000 or more than 120,000 public chains were excluded, along with five repertoires with anomalous nucleotide sharing. TCRdb limited this immuneACCESS table to in-frame rearrangements with V and J called. A share of clones is missing; checked studies link under half to unresolved V genes, and the rest is unexplained. The V and J calls and clone size are taken from that table; D and trimming were inferred from the DNA. This sample is represented by 95,000 to 150,000 clones; around 81% of them were singletons. Together, the top ten hold roughly 1.2% of the sample.

Trimmed from V: 3 bases; trimmed from J: 8 bases; junction bases lacking a gene match: 6. From the cysteine through the phenylalanine, the CDR3 covers 13 amino acids. The retained sequence is limited to the CDR3, 39 bases, with the frame set at the first base. CDR1 MNHEY and CDR2 SMNVEV are derived from the germline V gene (reference sequence). The sequence was collected from a female donor in good health and CMV-seronegative. Sequenced sample: PBMCs. The V and J segments used are TRBV27 and TRBJ1-2; 7 middle bases align to TRBD1. The DNA sequence is given as TGTGCCAGCAGTTTCCTAGGGGGCGGAGGCTACACCTTC. Its product reads: CASSFLGGGGYTF.